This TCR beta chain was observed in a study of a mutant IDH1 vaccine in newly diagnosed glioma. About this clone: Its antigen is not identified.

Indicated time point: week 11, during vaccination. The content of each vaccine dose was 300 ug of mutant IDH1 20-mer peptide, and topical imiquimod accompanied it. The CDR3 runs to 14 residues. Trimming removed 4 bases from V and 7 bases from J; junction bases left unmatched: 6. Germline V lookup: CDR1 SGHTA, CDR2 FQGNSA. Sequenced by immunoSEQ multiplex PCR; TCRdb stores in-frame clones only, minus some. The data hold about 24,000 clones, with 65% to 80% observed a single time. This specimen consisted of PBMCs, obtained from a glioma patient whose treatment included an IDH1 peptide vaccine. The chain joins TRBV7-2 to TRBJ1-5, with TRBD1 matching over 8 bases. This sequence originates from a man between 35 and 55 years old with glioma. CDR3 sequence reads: CASSYDRGGQPQHF. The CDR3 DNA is TGTGCCAGCAGCTACGACAGGGGCGGCCAGCCCCAGCATTTT.